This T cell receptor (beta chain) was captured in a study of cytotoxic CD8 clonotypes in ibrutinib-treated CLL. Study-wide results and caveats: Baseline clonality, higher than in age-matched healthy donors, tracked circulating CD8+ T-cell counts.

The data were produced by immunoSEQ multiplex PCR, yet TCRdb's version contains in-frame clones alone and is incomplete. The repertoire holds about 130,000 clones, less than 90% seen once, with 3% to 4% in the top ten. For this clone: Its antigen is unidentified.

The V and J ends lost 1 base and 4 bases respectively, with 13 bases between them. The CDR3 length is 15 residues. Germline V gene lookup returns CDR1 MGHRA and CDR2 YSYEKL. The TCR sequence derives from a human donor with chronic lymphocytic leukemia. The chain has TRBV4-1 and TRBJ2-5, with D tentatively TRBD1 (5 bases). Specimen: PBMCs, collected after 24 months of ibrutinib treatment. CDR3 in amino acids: CASSQAPTARETQYF. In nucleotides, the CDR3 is TGCGCCAGCAGCCAAGCCCCGACAGCAAGAGAGACCCAGTACTTC.